Shown below are 9 T cell receptor beta chains from a single sample sequenced in a study of cytomegalovirus exposure and HLA in healthy donors. It was with 60 Vbeta and 13 Jbeta primers that the PCR ran. Produced via immunoSEQ multiplex PCR; TCRdb's table is partial and in-frame only. The table counts 100,000 to 150,000 clones; approximately 1.7% lies in the top ten. Sequenced sample: PBMCs. The origin of the receptors is a woman in her thirties or forties in good health and CMV-seropositive.

The chain combines TRBV7-2 with TRBJ2-7; D is possibly TRBD2 (7 bases). Deletions cut 6 bases from V and 0 bases from J, with 12 bases between. This CDR3 region has 14 residues. Germline V gene sequence: CDR1 SGHTA, CDR2 FQGNSA. The CDR3 sequence is CASSSAGASYEQYF. The CDR3 DNA sequence: TGTGCCAGCAGTTCTGCGGGGGCCTCCTACGAGCAGTACTTC.

The chain has TRBV7-8 and TRBJ2-5; TRBD2 aligns across 14 bases. The CDR3 consists of 20 residues. V shed 0 bases, J shed 5 bases, and the junction held 14 bases outside the gene matches. Per germline, CDR1 SGHVS and CDR2 FQNEAQ. CDR3 in amino acids: CASSLAPLRLAGGPRETQYF. CDR3 nucleotides: TGTGCCAGCAGCTTAGCACCACTACGACTAGCGGGAGGGCCGAGGGAGACCCAGTACTTC.

The genes are TRBV7-9 and TRBJ2-1, with 9 bases identical to TRBD1. The CDR3 sequence is 14 residues long. J lost 9 bases, V lost 5 bases, and 8 bases had no gene match. Looked up from germline, CDR1 is SEHNR and CDR2 is FQNEAQ (reference sequence). The CDR3 spells CASSARTGEGEQFF. CDR3 DNA sequence: TGTGCCAGCAGCGCCCGGACAGGGGAGGGTGAGCAGTTCTTC.

The genes are TRBV19 and TRBJ1-2; the match to TRBD1 covers 8 bases. Looked up from germline, CDR1 is LNHDA and CDR2 is SQIVND (reference sequence). Trimming cost V 8 bases and J 4 bases; bases outside gene matches: 9. CDR3 size: 14 residues. CDR3 in DNA: TGTGCCAGTTCGGCCGCGGGACAGGTCTATGGCTACACCTTC. This gives the protein CASSAAGQVYGYTF.

V is TRBV7-9 and J is TRBJ2-5; a weak D match, TRBD1 (8 bases). Trimming left V 1 base short and J 7 bases short, with 28 bases between. CDR3 length: 19 residues. CDR1 is SEHNR, CDR2 FQNEAQ, per germline (reference sequence). CDR3: CASSLERLLQRHRGGTQYF. CDR3 bases: TGTGCCAGCAGCTTAGAAAGGCTACTACAGCGACACAGGGGGGGGACCCAGTACTTC.

This chain links TRBV13 with TRBJ2-5; D is uncertain. The V end was cut by 5 bases, the J end by 5 bases, with 18 bases between. The CDR3 loop spans 15 amino acids. From germline, CDR1 is PRHDT and CDR2 FYEKMQ (reference sequence). CDR3 nucleotide sequence: TGTGCCAGCAGCCCCTCGGGTGCAGTTTCGGAGACCCAGTACTTC. It encodes CASSPSGAVSETQYF.

This chain connects TRBV11-2 to TRBJ2-2; 12 nucleotides line up with TRBD2. The CDR3 sequence is 16 residues long. Trimming at V came to 6 bases and at J to 7 bases, leaving 9 bases not matched to a gene. Germline-derived CDR1 and CDR2 are SGHAT and FQNNGV. CDR3 amino acids: CASRQLAGGPYGELFF. The CDR3 DNA reads as TGTGCCAGCAGACAGCTAGCGGGAGGGCCTTACGGGGAGCTGTTTTTT.

This rearrangement joins TRBV7-7 to TRBJ2-2, with 13 bases lining up with TRBD2. The CDR3 extends over 18 amino acids. Germline CDR1 reads SSHAT; CDR2 reads FNYEAQ (reference sequence). V shed 4 bases, J shed 2 bases, and the junction held 7 bases outside the gene matches. In DNA form, the CDR3 reads TGTGCCAGCAGCTCCGACGGGACTAGCGGGACAAACACCGGGGAGCTGTTTTTT. Its translation is CASSSDGTSGTNTGELFF.

This chain connects TRBV28 to TRBJ2-7; no clear D. The CDR3 loop spans 15 amino acids. The V and J ends lost 5 bases and 2 bases respectively, with 16 bases between them. Germline V gene sequence: CDR1 MDHEN, CDR2 SYDVKM. DNA for the CDR3: TGTGCCAGCAGTCCCCTAGGAGTGATTACCTACGAGCAGTACTTC. As protein: CASSPLGVITYEQYF. The complete variable domain, with remaining parts taken from reference TRBV28 and TRBJ2-7, reads DVKVTQSSRYLVKRTGEKVFLECVQDMDHENMFWYRQDPGLGLRLIYFSYDVKMKEKGDIPEGYSVSREKKERFSLILESASTNQTSMYLCASSPLGVITYEQYFGPGTRLTVT.